This T cell receptor (beta chain) was retrieved from a study of T-cell reconstitution after alpha-beta-depleted transplantation in children. The CDR3 has 15 residues. The J segment lost 6 bases and the V segment lost 1 base, leaving 7 bases of the junction unmatched. CDR1 and CDR2 from the germline V gene are SGHAT and FQNNGV. This clonotype was found many times. Preparation of the TCRbeta library involved a method that used unique molecular identifiers. TCRdb fed the PCR reads into MiXCR, producing one record per CDR3 protein. The table shows fewer than 120,000 distinct CDR3 sequences, with 9% to 12% occurring only once.

The chain carries TRBV11-2 and TRBJ2-7, with 9 bases fitting TRBD2. The source of this sequence is a human donor who donated a stem cell graft to a child with acute lymphoblastic leukemia. Sequenced material: PBMCs from the stem cell graft donor, taken from the stem cell graft. CDR3 coding DNA: TGTGCCAGCAGCTTAGGCGGGACTAGCCCCGCCGAGCAGTACTTC. The encoded protein is CASSLGGTSPAEQYF.